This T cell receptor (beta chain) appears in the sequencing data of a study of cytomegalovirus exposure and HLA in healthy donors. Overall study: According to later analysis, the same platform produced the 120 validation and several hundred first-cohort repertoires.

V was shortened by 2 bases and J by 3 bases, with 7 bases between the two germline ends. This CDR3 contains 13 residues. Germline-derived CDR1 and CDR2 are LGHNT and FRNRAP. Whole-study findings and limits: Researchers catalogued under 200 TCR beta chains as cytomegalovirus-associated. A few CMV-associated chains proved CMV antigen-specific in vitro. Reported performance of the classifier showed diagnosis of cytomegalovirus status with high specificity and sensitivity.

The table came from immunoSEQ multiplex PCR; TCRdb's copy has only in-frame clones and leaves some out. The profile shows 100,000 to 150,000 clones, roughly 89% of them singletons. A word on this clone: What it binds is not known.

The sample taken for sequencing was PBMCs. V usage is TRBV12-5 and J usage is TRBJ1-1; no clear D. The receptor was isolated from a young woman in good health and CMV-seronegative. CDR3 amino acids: CASGLSGYTEAFF. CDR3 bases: TGTGCTAGTGGTTTGTCGGGGTACACTGAAGCTTTCTTT.